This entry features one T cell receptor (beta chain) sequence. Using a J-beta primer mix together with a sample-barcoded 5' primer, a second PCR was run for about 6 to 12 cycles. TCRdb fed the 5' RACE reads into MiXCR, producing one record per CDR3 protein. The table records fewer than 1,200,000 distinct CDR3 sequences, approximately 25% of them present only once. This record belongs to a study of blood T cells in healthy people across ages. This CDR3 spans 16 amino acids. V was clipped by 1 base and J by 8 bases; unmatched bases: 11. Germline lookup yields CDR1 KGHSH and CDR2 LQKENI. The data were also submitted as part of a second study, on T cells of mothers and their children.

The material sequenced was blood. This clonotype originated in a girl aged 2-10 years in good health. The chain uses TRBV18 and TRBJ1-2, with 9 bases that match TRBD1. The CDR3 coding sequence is TGTGCCAGCTCACCACGAACAGGGGGCGAGGGTGAAGGCTACACCTTC. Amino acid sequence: CASSPRTGGEGEGYTF. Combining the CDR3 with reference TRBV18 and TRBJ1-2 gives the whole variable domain NAGVMQNPRHLVRRRGQEARLRCSPMKGHSHVYWYRQLPEEGLKFMVYLQKENIIDESGMPKERFSAEFPKEGPSILRIQQVVRGDSAAYFCASSPRTGGEGEGYTFGSGTRLTVV.